This TCR beta chain came from a study of PD-L1 blockade in urothelial cancer. Study overall: Prior regimens of chemotherapy numbered 0 to 3 per patient.

This clone showed up just once. Some clones are missing from TCRdb's copy, which holds only in-frame ones; the method was immunoSEQ multiplex PCR. The table lists about 52,000 clones, around 72% of them singletons. V lost 3 bases, J lost 8 bases, and 9 bases stayed unmatched. The CDR3 has 14 amino acids. Germline V gene data show CDR1 as MNHEY and CDR2 as SMNVEV (reference sequence). Time point indicated: pretreatment peripheral blood. Here the sequenced sample was PBMCs, taken around atezolizumab (anti-PD-L1) treatment. The TCR originated in a man aged 65-85 years with urothelial cancer. This chain uses TRBV27 with TRBJ1-2; TRBD1 aligns across 7 bases. CDR3 DNA: TGTGCCAGCAGTTTCGTTGGGACAGCGTTGGGCTACACCTTC. It is translated as CASSFVGTALGYTF.